This T cell receptor (beta chain) was observed in a study of blood T cell repertoires in COVID-19. For the study at large: The United States, Italy and Spain provided the acute and convalescent COVID-19 samples. T cells, B-cell-depleted T cells, or PBMCs supplied cDNA or gDNA.

Study processing details: Amplified reference gene primers provided the basis for estimating nucleated cell counts. Produced via immunoSEQ multiplex PCR; TCRdb's table is partial and in-frame only. The V and J calls and clone size come from that table; D and trimming were worked out from the DNA. The sample lists about 300,000 clones, around 87% occurring once. Germline-derived CDR1 and CDR2 are KGHDR and SFDVKD. The CDR3 loop spans 15 amino acids. Trimming removed 4 bases at V and 3 bases at J, with 11 bases between. The clonotype originates from a man between 70 and 80 years old with acute or convalescent COVID-19. The sample consisted of peripheral blood. This chain joins TRBV24-1 and TRBJ2-2, with a possible D match to TRBD1 (5 bases). The CDR3 nucleotides are TGTGCCACCAGTGACTCCCCAGGGTACACCGGGGAGCTGTTTTTT. It specifies CATSDSPGYTGELFF.